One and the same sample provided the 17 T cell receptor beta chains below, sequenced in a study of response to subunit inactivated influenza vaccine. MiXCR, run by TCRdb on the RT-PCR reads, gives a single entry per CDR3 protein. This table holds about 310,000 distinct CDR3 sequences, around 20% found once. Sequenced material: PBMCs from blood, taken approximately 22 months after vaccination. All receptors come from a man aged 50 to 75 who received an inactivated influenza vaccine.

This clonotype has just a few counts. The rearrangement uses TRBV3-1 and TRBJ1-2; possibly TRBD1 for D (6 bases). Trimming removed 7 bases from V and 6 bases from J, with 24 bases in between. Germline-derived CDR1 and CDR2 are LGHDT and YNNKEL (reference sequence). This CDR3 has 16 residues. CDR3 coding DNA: TGTGCCAGCACCACCAGCATTTTAACAGGGAGAAATGGCTACACCTTC. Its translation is CASTTSILTGRNGYTF.

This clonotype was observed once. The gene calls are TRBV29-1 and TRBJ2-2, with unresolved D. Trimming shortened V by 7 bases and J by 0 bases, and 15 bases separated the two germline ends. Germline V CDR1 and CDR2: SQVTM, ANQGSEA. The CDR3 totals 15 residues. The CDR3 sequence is CSAQASAANTGELFF. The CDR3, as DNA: TGCAGCGCCCAGGCGAGCGCGGCGAACACCGGGGAGCTGTTTTTT.

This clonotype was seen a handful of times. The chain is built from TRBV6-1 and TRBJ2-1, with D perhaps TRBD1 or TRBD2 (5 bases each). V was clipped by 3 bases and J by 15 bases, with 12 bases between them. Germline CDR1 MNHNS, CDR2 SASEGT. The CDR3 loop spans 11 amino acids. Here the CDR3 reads CASSDTGTPFF. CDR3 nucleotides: TGTGCCAGCAGTGATACGGGGACCCCGTTCTTC.

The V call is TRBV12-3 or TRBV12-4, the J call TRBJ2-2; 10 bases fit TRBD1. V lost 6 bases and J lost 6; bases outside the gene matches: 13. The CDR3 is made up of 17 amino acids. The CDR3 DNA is TGTGCCAGCAGCTACACCCCGGGACAGGGGATCCCCGGGGAGCTGTTTTTT. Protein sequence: CASSYTPGQGIPGELFF.

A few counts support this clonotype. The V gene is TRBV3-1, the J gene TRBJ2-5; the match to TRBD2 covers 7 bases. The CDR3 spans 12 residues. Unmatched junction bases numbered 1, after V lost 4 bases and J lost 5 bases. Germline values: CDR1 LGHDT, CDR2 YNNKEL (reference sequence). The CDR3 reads CASSPGGETQYF. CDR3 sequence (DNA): TGTGCCAGCAGCCCCGGGGGGGAGACCCAGTACTTC.

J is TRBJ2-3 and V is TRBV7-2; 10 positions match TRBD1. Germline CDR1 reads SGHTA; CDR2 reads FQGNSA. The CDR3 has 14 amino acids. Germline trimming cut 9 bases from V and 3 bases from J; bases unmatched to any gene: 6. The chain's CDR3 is CASFRDRGTDTQYF. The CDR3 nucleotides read TGTGCCAGTTTCCGGGACAGGGGTACAGATACGCAGTATTTT.

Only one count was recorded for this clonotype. This chain's CDR3 is CASSLQPGTYTGELFF. CDR3 nucleotide sequence: TGTGCCAGCAGCTTACAACCCGGGACGTACACCGGGGAGCTGTTTTTT. The chain couples TRBV7-2 to TRBJ2-2; D might be TRBD1 or TRBD2, each matching 5 bases. Germline V gene sequence: CDR1 SGHTA, CDR2 FQGNSA. The CDR3 covers 16 residues. The V gene lost 2 bases and the J gene lost 3 bases, with 13 bases spanning the gap.

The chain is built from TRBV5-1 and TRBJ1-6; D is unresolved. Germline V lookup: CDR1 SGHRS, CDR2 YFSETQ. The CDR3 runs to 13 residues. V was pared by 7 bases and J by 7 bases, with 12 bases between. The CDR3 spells CASGRESNSPLHF. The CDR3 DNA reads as TGCGCCAGCGGCCGGGAGAGCAATTCACCCCTCCACTTT.

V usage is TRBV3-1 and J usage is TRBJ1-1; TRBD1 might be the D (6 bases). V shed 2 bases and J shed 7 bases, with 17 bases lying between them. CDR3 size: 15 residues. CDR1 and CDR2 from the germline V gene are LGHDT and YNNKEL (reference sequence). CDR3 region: CASSQSSGTPYEAFF. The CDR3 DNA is TGTGCCAGCAGCCAATCTTCCGGGACACCGTATGAAGCTTTCTTT.

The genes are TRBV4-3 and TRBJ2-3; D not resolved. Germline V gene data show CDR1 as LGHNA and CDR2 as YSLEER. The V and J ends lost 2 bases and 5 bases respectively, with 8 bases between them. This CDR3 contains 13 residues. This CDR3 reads CASSQTSEDTQYF. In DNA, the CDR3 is TGCGCCAGCAGCCAAACTTCGGAAGATACGCAGTATTTT.

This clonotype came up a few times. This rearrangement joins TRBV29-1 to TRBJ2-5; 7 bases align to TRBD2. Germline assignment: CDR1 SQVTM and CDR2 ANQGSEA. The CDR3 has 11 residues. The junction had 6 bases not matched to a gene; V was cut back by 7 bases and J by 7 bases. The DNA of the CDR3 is TGCAGCGCCGGACTAGTTGGGACCCAGTACTTC. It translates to CSAGLVGTQYF.

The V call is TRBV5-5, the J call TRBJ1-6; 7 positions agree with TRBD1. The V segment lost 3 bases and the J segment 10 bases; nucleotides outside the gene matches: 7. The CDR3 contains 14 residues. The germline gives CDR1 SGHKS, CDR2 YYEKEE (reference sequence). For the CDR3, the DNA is TGTGCCAGCAGCTCCGACAGGGTTCGGTCACCCCTCCACTTT. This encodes CASSSDRVRSPLHF.

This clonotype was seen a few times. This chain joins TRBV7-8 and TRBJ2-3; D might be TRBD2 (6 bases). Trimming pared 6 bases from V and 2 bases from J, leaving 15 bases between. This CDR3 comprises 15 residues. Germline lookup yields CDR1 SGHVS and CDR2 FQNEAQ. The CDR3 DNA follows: TGTGCCAGCAGGCATGTAGCGGAGTCCACAGATACGCAGTATTTT. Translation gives CASRHVAESTDTQYF.

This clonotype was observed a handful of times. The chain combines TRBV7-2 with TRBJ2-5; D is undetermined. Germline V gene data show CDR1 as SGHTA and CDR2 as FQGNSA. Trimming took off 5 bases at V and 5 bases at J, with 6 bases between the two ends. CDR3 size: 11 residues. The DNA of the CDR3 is TGTGCCAGCAGCCGAGATGAGACCCAGTACTTC. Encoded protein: CASSRDETQYF.

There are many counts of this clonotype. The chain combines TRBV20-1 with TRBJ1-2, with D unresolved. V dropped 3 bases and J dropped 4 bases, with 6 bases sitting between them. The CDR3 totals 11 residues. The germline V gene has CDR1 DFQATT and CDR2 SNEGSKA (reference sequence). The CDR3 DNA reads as TGCAGTGCTAGTGAACTCTATGGCTACACCTTC. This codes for CSASELYGYTF.

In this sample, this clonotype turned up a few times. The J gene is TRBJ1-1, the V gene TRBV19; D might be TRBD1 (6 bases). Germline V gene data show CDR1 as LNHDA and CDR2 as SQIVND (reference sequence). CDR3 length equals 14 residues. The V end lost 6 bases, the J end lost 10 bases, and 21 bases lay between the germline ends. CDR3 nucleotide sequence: TGTGCCAGTAGCGGAAACCGGGACACCGCGGCAGCTTTCTTT. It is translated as CASSGNRDTAAAFF.

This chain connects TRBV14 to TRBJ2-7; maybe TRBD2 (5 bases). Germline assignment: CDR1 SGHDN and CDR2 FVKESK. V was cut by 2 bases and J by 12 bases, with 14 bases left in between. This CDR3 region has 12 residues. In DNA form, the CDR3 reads TGTGCCAGCAGCCAACTCCGGACGGGGATGTACTTC. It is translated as CASSQLRTGMYF. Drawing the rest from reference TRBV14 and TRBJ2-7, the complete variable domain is EAGVTQFPSHSVIEKGQTVTLRCDPISGHDNLYWYRRVMGKEIKFLLHFVKESKQDESGMPNNRFLAERTGGTYSTLKVQPAELEDSGVYFCASSQLRTGMYFGPGTRLTVT.